A single sample is the source of the 18 T cell receptor beta chains below, sequenced in a study of cytomegalovirus exposure and HLA in healthy donors. PCR employed 60 Vbeta and 13 Jbeta primers. Measured with immunoSEQ multiplex PCR; TCRdb has only the in-frame clones, and not every one. The sample consists of tens of thousands of clones, 68% of them appearing once. Sample: PBMCs. The receptor source for this set is a woman in her thirties in good health and CMV-seronegative.

The rearrangement uses TRBV5-1 and TRBJ1-3; D is ambiguous. The length of the CDR3 is 14 residues. Per germline, CDR1 SGHRS and CDR2 YFSETQ. V lost 4 bases, J lost 0 bases, and 8 bases lay in between. The CDR3, as DNA: TGCGCCAGCAGCGAGGGAAGCTCTGGAAACACCATATATTTT. Translating it yields CASSEGSSGNTIYF.

CDR3: CASSLLGQGAGGYTF. In DNA, the CDR3 is TGTGCCAGTAGTTTGTTGGGACAGGGGGCAGGAGGCTACACCTTC. The chain couples TRBV19 to TRBJ1-2, with 12 bases matching TRBD1. Germline CDR1 is LNHDA and CDR2 is SQIVND (reference sequence). CDR3 size: 15 residues. V lost 5 bases to trimming and J lost 8 bases; unmatched junction nucleotides: 9.

The chain combines TRBV2 with TRBJ1-2; 7 bases fit TRBD1. From germline, CDR1 is SNHLY and CDR2 FYNNEI. Germline trimming cut 6 bases from V and 3 bases from J; bases unmatched to any gene: 4. The CDR3 consists of 13 residues. The CDR3 here is CASRGGTDYGYTF. The CDR3, as DNA: TGTGCCAGCAGGGGCGGGACAGACTATGGCTACACCTTC.

This clone was observed a handful of times. The gene calls are TRBV6-1 and TRBJ2-7; maybe TRBD1 (6 bases). Germline V CDR1 and CDR2: MNHNS, SASEGT. The CDR3 loop spans 14 amino acids. The V end lost 1 base, the J end lost 4 bases, and 11 bases lay between the germline ends. The CDR3 is CASSEVAGAYEQYF. DNA for the CDR3: TGTGCCAGCAGTGAAGTGGCAGGGGCGTACGAGCAGTACTTC.

This clone was detected only a few times. This sequence is one base from a far larger clone and is likely a read error. The chain is built from TRBV30 and TRBJ1-1; 7 nucleotides agree with TRBD1. CDR1 and CDR2 (germline): GTSNPN, SVGIG (reference sequence). CDR3 length: 13 residues. Unmatched junction bases numbered 9, after V lost 5 bases and J lost 6 bases. The CDR3 DNA sequence: TGTGCCTGGTCCACAGGGGTTTGGGCTGAAGCTTTCTTT. It codes for CAWSTGVWAEAFF.

The sample holds a few counts of this clone. V is TRBV5-5 and J is TRBJ2-7, with 8 bases lining up with TRBD1. The CDR3 spans 15 residues. The germline CDR1 and CDR2 sequences are SGHKS and YYEKEE (reference sequence). V lost 5 bases, J lost 0 bases, and 7 bases stayed unmatched. The CDR3 here is CASRPDRGSSYEQYF. DNA for the CDR3: TGTGCCAGCAGACCTGACAGGGGAAGCTCCTACGAGCAGTACTTC. Supplemented by reference TRBV5-5 and TRBJ2-7, the full variable domain reads DAGVTQSPTHLIKTRGQQVTLRCSPISGHKSVSWYQQVLGQGPQFIFQYYEKEERGRGNFPDRFSARQFPNYSSELNVNALLLGDSALYLCASRPDRGSSYEQYFGPGTRLTVT.

The V and J genes are TRBV5-8 and TRBJ1-5, with no clear D. Germline V lookup: CDR1 SGHTS, CDR2 YDEGEE. V lost 0 bases to trimming and J lost 7 bases, with 5 bases between them. There are 12 residues in the CDR3. The CDR3 reads CASSLVRQPQHF. The CDR3 region has the DNA TGTGCCAGCAGCTTGGTCCGGCAGCCCCAGCATTTT.

A single count supports this clone. The genes are TRBV7-2 and TRBJ2-3, with D possibly being TRBD2 (7 bases). V gave up 0 bases and J gave up 5 bases, with 18 bases separating them. The CDR3 is made up of 17 amino acids. CDR1 and CDR2 (germline): SGHTA, FQGNSA. This CDR3 is CASSLAGRGGPKDTQYF. The CDR3 nucleotides are TGTGCCAGCAGCTTAGCGGGGCGCGGGGGCCCAAAAGATACGCAGTATTTT.

This clone was recorded once. The chain joins TRBV15 to TRBJ2-1; the D is unclear. The germline V and J ends were trimmed by 5 bases and 6 bases, with 20 bases remaining between them. The CDR3 runs 16 residues. Germline V gene lookup returns CDR1 LNHNV and CDR2 YYDKDF (reference sequence). The CDR3 bases are TGTGCCACCAGCCCTTTTTCCTCTGATCTGGCCAATGAGCAGTTCTTC. This codes for CATSPFSSDLANEQFF.

This chain links TRBV6-6 with TRBJ1-3, with D maybe TRBD1 (5 bases). V shed 4 bases and J shed 4 bases, with 8 bases lying between them. The CDR3 sequence is 13 residues long. Germline CDR1 and CDR2: MNHNY and SVGAGI (reference sequence). Here the CDR3 DNA reads TGTGCCAGCAGTTCCGGGGGGGGAAACACCATATATTTT. Translating it yields CASSSGGGNTIYF.

The V gene is TRBV12-2, the J gene TRBJ1-1; the D call in the table, TRBD1, was not verified against the DNA. TRBV12-2 constitutes a pseudogene. The CDR3 is made up of 14 amino acids. CDR3: CASRLQGMNTEAFF. The CDR3 DNA sequence: TGTGCAAGTCGCTTACAGGGGATGAACACTGAAGCTTTCTTT.

This chain links TRBV15 with TRBJ2-7; D might be TRBD2 (6 bases). The V gene's germline CDR1 is LNHNV and CDR2 YYDKDF (reference sequence). CDR3 length: 14 residues. V was shortened by 1 base and J by 4 bases, with 11 bases between the two germline ends. The chain's CDR3 is CATSRAGTQYEQYF. The CDR3 coding sequence is TGTGCCACCAGCAGAGCGGGGACTCAGTACGAGCAGTACTTC.

The chain joins TRBV2 to TRBJ2-2, with TRBD1 identical over 8 bases. The germline CDR1 and CDR2 sequences are SNHLY and FYNNEI. The ends lost 6 bases at V and 6 bases at J; junction bases unmatched: 3. This CDR3 is built from 13 residues. The CDR3 loop is CASRTGGPGELFF. CDR3 coding DNA: TGTGCCAGCAGAACAGGGGGGCCCGGGGAGCTGTTTTTT.

The sample holds one count of this clone. The gene calls are TRBV10-2 and TRBJ2-1; 7 bases agree with TRBD2. The CDR3 is 16 residues long. Germline assignment: CDR1 WSHSY and CDR2 SAAADI. The trim removed 1 base at V and 4 bases at J, leaving 7 bases unmatched. As DNA, the CDR3 is TGCGCCAGCAGTGAGTGGGAGGGGCAATCTTACAATGAGCAGTTCTTC. Its protein product is CASSEWEGQSYNEQFF.

The chain carries TRBV6-1 and TRBJ2-1; D is possibly TRBD2 (7 bases). The length of the CDR3 is 15 residues. Germline loops: CDR1 MNHNS, CDR2 SASEGT. Deletions cut 3 bases from V and 1 base from J, with 10 bases between. Here the CDR3 reads CASSEGGASYNEQFF. In nucleotides, the CDR3 is TGTGCCAGCAGTGAGGGGGGGGCGTCCTACAATGAGCAGTTCTTC.

The chain links TRBV29-1 to TRBJ1-2; a weak D match, TRBD1 (6 bases). The germline V gene encodes CDR1 SQVTM and CDR2 ANQGSEA. The CDR3 runs to 13 residues. The V end was cut by 2 bases, the J end by 2 bases, with 9 bases between. CDR3 sequence (DNA): TGCAGCGTTGAACCCCAGGGGAACTATGGCTACACCTTC. This codes for CSVEPQGNYGYTF. The complete variable domain, with remaining parts taken from reference TRBV29-1 and TRBJ1-2, reads SAVISQKPSRDICQRGTSLTIQCQVDSQVTMMFWYRQQPGQSLTLIATANQGSEATYESGFVIDKFPISRPNLTFSTLTVSNMSPEDSSIYLCSVEPQGNYGYTFGSGTRLTVV.

The chain employs TRBV5-3 and TRBJ1-6; no definite D call. TRBV5-3 is treated as an ORF (open reading frame) with a function not yet certain. V was trimmed by 0 bases and J by 1 base, leaving 5 bases between them. This CDR3 has 15 residues. The CDR3, as DNA: TGTGCCAGAAGCTTGGACAAGTCCTATAATTCACCCCTCCACTTT. The encoded protein is CARSLDKSYNSPLHF.

This clone was observed a few times. The chain is built from TRBV4-2 and TRBJ2-5; 7 bases are shared with TRBD2. Trimming took 3 bases from V and 5 from J; bases not matched to a gene: 9. The CDR3 runs to 15 residues. Germline V gene lookup returns CDR1 LGHNA and CDR2 YNFKEQ. The CDR3 region has the DNA TGTGCCAGCAGCCAGGAAAAGGGCGGGGGTGAGACCCAGTACTTC. This encodes CASSQEKGGGETQYF.